Listed below are T cell receptor beta chains from one sample, sequenced in a study of molecular identifiers for immune sequencing clone quantification. TCRdb analysed the PCR reads with MiXCR anew, one entry per CDR3 protein. Counted here are over 60,000 distinct CDR3 sequences, under 20% occurring once; the ten biggest clones make up about 1.5%. The sequenced sample consisted of naive CD8+ T cells from blood, with Jurkat cell RNA spiked in. The receptors shown here come from a human donor in good health. Some libraries in this study had Jurkat cell RNA spiked in. CDR3s include the opening cysteine and the closing phenylalanine or tryptophan. D genes are given only for firm matches. Not every row has a clone size; where given, it reads once, few, many or a size class.

TRBV4-1	TRBJ2-1	NA	many	TGCGCCAGCAGCCAAGAGGTAGTAGGCTCTTCCTACAATGAGCAGTTCTTC	CASSQEVVGSSYNEQFF
TRBV12-3/TRBV12-4	TRBJ2-1	TRBD2	many	TGTGCCAGCAGTTCCTGGACTAGCGGGAAGTACAATGAGCAGTTCTTC	CASSSWTSGKYNEQFF
TRBV3-1	TRBJ2-2	TRBD2	NA	TGTGCCAGCAAAACGGGACTAGCAAACGCCGGGGAGCTGTTTTTT	CASKTGLANAGELFF
TRBV20-1	TRBJ2-7	TRBD2	few	TGCAGTGCTAGGGGCGGGAGTGTGGCTCTCTACGAGCAGTACTTC	CSARGGSVALYEQYF
TRBV29-1	TRBJ2-1	NA	many	TGCAGCGTTGAAGATTGGGGGGACAGCTACAATGAGCAGTTCTTC	CSVEDWGDSYNEQFF
TRBV7-3	TRBJ2-7	NA	many	TGTGCCAGCAGCTTAATTTCAGGGGTGGGGGAGCAGTACTTC	CASSLISGVGEQYF
TRBV12-5	TRBJ2-1	NA	few	TGTGCTAGTGGGTTCGGCGGGTCACCCCTGCAGTTCTTC	CASGFGGSPLQFF
TRBV7-9	TRBJ2-3	TRBD2	NA	TGTGCCAGCAGCCAGATATCAGCGGGGATCGCAGATACGCAGTATTTT	CASSQISAGIADTQYF
TRBV7-8	TRBJ2-1	NA	many	TGTGCCAGCAGCCAGCGGGCTAGCTCCTACAATGAGCAGTTCTTC	CASSQRASSYNEQFF
TRBV4-1	TRBJ2-7	TRBD2	many	TGCGCCAGCAGCCAAGGCATAGCGGGACCGTACGAGCAGTACTTC	CASSQGIAGPYEQYF
TRBV5-1	TRBJ1-3	TRBD1	many	TGCGCCAGCAGCTTGTGGGCCCCGGGACAGGGTTTCGGAAACACCATATATTTT	CASSLWAPGQGFGNTIYF
TRBV5-3	TRBJ2-1	TRBD2	NA	TGTGCCAGCAGCTTGAGGGGTCTAGCGGGAGTTTCCTACAATGAGCAGTTCTTC	CASSLRGLAGVSYNEQFF
TRBV2	TRBJ1-1	TRBD1	many	TGTGCCAGCAGTTCCTCCGGGACAGGGAGGGGAATGAACACTGAAGCTTTCTTT	CASSSSGTGRGMNTEAFF
TRBV7-9	TRBJ2-1	TRBD2	many	TGTGCCAGCAGCCCGACGACTAGCGGGAGCCCCAATGAGCAGTTCTTC	CASSPTTSGSPNEQFF
TRBV27	TRBJ1-1	NA	many	TGTGCCAGCAGTTTAATGGTTGGAAGGAACACTGAAGCTTTCTTT	CASSLMVGRNTEAFF
TRBV15	TRBJ1-5	TRBD1	few	TGTGCCACCAGTATGGGAACAGGGGGCAGTCAGCCCCAGCATTTT	CATSMGTGGSQPQHF
TRBV12-5	TRBJ1-1	TRBD1	few	TGTGCTAGTGGTTTGATCCGCCCGGACAGGGTAGGATATCCGGGCACTGAAGCTTTCTTT	CASGLIRPDRVGYPGTEAFF
TRBV6-5	TRBJ1-1	NA	NA	TGTGCCTGCAGTTACGAGACAGGTGAAGCTTTCTTT	CACSYETGEAFF